This TCR beta chain originates from a study of T-cell reconstitution after alpha-beta-depleted transplantation in children. From germline, CDR1 is WSHSY and CDR2 SAAADI. The CDR3 totals 15 residues. V lost 0 bases and J lost 0, with 9 bases in between. A remark on this clonotype: The target antigen is unknown.

The authors prepared the TCRbeta library with unique molecular identifiers. MiXCR was run by TCRdb on the PCR reads, yielding one entry per CDR3 protein. The data hold some 260,000 distinct CDR3 sequences, with about 24% observed a single time. Study-level points and caveats: Surviving thymic progenitors and recipient T cells were the source of high TCRbeta diversity at day 60 in some patients. Counts and diversity of T cells one year after transplant came mostly from newly produced T cells. The origin of alpha-beta T cells about two months after transplant was reportedly several hundred expanded graft clones.

This sequence joins TRBV10-2 and TRBJ2-7, with D perhaps TRBD1 (5 bases). This sequence was found in a female patient aged 2 to 10 who had a stem cell transplant for congenital amegakaryocytic thrombocytopenia, so the T cells may come from the graft donor. The starting material was PBMCs, mostly from graft donor cells, obtained 360 days after TCRalphabeta/CD19-depleted stem cell transplant. This CDR3 reads CASSESATASYEQYF. DNA of the CDR3: TGCGCCAGCAGTGAGTCCGCGACAGCCTCCTACGAGCAGTACTTC.